Listed below are T cell receptor beta chains from one sample, sequenced in a study of PD-1 blockade in classical Hodgkin lymphoma. TCRdb's copy holds only in-frame clones and misses some; the assay was immunoSEQ multiplex PCR. This table holds under 30,000 clones, 60% to 75% found once. The sample here was peripheral blood mononuclear cells (PBMCs), taken before the second cycle of nivolumab. The receptors shown here come from a human donor with classical Hodgkin lymphoma. Both conserved end residues are part of each CDR3. Each record gives: V gene, clone size, J gene, D gene, CDR3 protein, CDR3 DNA. The D gene is left open where the match is weak. Clone size is given for some rows only: seen once, a few or many times, or a class if the clone is expanded.

>TRBV27|-|TRBJ2-1|TRBD2
CASSFLWVAGDILHEQFF
TGTGCCAGCAGTTTTTTATGGGTAGCGGGAGATATTTTGCATGAGCAGTTCTTC
>TRBV2|once|TRBJ2-2|TRBD2
CASSEGLAGITGELFF
TGTGCCAGCAGTGAGGGACTAGCGGGGATCACCGGGGAGCTGTTTTTT
>TRBV10-2|-|TRBJ2-2|-
CATREGRGRAGELFF
TGCGCCACCCGGGAGGGCAGGGGGCGTGCCGGGGAGCTGTTTTTT
>TRBV28|-|TRBJ1-2|-
CASSPPRTNYGYTF
TGTGCCAGCAGCCCCCCCCGAACTAACTATGGCTACACCTTC
>TRBV7-2|-|TRBJ2-5|TRBD1
CASSSTGVGETQYF
TGTGCCAGCAGCTCCACAGGGGTTGGGGAGACCCAGTACTTC
>TRBV14|-|TRBJ2-2|TRBD2
CASSQRLARNTGELFF
TGTGCCAGCAGCCAACGACTAGCGAGGAACACCGGGGAGCTGTTTTTT
>TRBV5-4|-|TRBJ1-2|-
CASSLAGTSPHGYTF
TGTGCCAGCAGCTTGGCCGGGACTTCCCCGCATGGCTACACCTTC
>TRBV7-9|-|TRBJ2-7|-
CASSLTGEAYEQYF
TGTGCCAGCAGCCTTACAGGGGAGGCCTACGAGCAGTACTTC
>TRBV7-2|few|TRBJ2-2|TRBD2
CASSLSTLWGGKKGELFF
TGTGCCAGCAGCTTAAGTACTCTCTGGGGGGGAAAGAAAGGGGAGCTGTTTTTT
>TRBV25-1|medium-sized|TRBJ2-7|TRBD1
CASSEFRQGEQYF
TGTGCCAGCAGTGAATTTCGACAGGGCGAGCAGTACTTC
>TRBV7-2|-|TRBJ2-7|TRBD1
CASSLSGQGREQYF
TGTGCCAGCAGCTTATCGGGACAGGGTCGGGAGCAGTACTTC
>TRBV5-1|few|TRBJ2-7|-
CASSFGTYYEQYF
TGCGCCAGCAGCTTTGGGACATACTACGAGCAGTACTTC
>TRBV28|-|TRBJ2-2|TRBD1
CASSLSRGTGELFF
TGTGCCAGCAGTTTGAGCAGGGGGACCGGGGAGCTGTTTTTT
>TRBV7-9|-|TRBJ2-6|-
CASSLLAGSAMGANVLTF
TGTGCCAGCAGCCTTTTGGCCGGGTCGGCTATGGGGGCCAACGTCCTGACTTTC
>TRBV27|-|TRBJ2-3|-
CASSLREDTDTQYF
TGTGCCAGCAGTCTCAGGGAGGATACAGATACGCAGTATTTT
>TRBV10-3|-|TRBJ2-3|TRBD2
CAISEPNAGTSESYF
TGTGCCATCAGTGAGCCGAACGCCGGGACTAGTGAGTCGTATTTT
>TRBV11-2|-|TRBJ2-5|TRBD2
CASSIGTSGGAETQYF
TGTGCCAGCAGCATCGGGACTAGCGGGGGGGCTGAGACCCAGTACTTC
>TRBV10-1|-|TRBJ1-2|-
CASSDSWGSGYTF
TGCGCCAGCAGTGATTCGTGGGGATCTGGCTACACCTTC
>TRBV21-1|-|TRBJ2-1|-
CASSKTAWGRDNEQFF
TGTGCCAGCAGCAAAACTGCGTGGGGGAGGGACAATGAGCAGTTCTTC
>TRBV7-2|-|TRBJ2-3|TRBD1
CASSSRTGVYGDTQYF
TGTGCCAGCAGCTCCCGGACAGGGGTCTACGGGGATACGCAGTATTTT
>TRBV6-5|-|TRBJ1-6|TRBD1
CASCWGTALSPLHF
TGTGCCAGCTGTTGGGGGACAGCCCTTTCACCCCTCCACTTT
>TRBV9|-|TRBJ2-1|TRBD2
CASSVAPSGGNNEQFF
TGTGCCAGCAGCGTAGCCCCTAGCGGGGGTAACAATGAGCAGTTCTTC
>TRBV19|-|TRBJ2-7|-
CASSISGSGEQYF
TGTGCCAGTAGTATATCGGGATCGGGCGAGCAGTACTTC
>TRBV11-2|-|TRBJ1-1|TRBD1
CASFTGGNTEAFF
TGTGCCAGCTTCACAGGGGGTAACACTGAAGCTTTCTTT
>TRBV30|-|TRBJ1-2|-
CAFPWGSYGYTF
TGTGCCTTCCCGTGGGGCAGCTATGGCTACACCTTC
>TRBV7-8|once|TRBJ2-7|TRBD1
CASSSGQSYEQYF
TGTGCCAGCAGCTCGGGACAGTCCTACGAGCAGTACTTC
>TRBV15|medium-sized|TRBJ1-1|-
CATTANKGHGAFF
TGTGCCACCACTGCCAATAAGGGACACGGGGCTTTCTTT
>TRBV6-6|-|TRBJ2-2|-
CASSSGGELFF
TGTGCCAGCAGTTCTGGGGGGGAGCTGTTTTTT
>TRBV21-1|-|TRBJ2-5|-
CASSKSRQAGDF
TGTGCCAGCAGCAAAAGTAGACAGGCGGGTGACTTC
>TRBV15|-|TRBJ2-6|TRBD1
CATSRTGTGVGEANVLTF
TGTGCCACCAGCAGAACCGGGACAGGGGTAGGTGAGGCCAACGTCCTGACTTTC
>TRBV6-5|-|TRBJ2-1|TRBD2
CASSQTSGGYNEQFF
TGTGCCAGCAGCCAAACTAGCGGGGGGTATAATGAGCAGTTCTTC
>TRBV19|-|TRBJ2-1|-
CASSIGGRNNEQFF
TGTGCCAGTAGTATAGGAGGACGGAACAATGAGCAGTTCTTC
>TRBV18|-|TRBJ2-2|-
CASSPLSLGETGELFF
TGTGCCAGCTCACCTCTAAGCTTGGGGGAGACCGGGGAGCTGTTTTTT
>TRBV15|once|TRBJ2-1|TRBD1
CATSRDRDSFYNEQFF
TGTGCCACCAGCAGAGACCGGGACAGCTTCTACAATGAGCAGTTCTTC
>TRBV9|-|TRBJ1-2|TRBD1
CASSASLEGTDYGYTF
TGTGCCAGCAGCGCCTCTCTTGAAGGGACAGACTATGGCTACACCTTC
>TRBV6-1|once|TRBJ2-5|-
CASSVHRQEETQYF
TGTGCCAGCAGTGTCCACCGACAGGAAGAGACCCAGTACTTC
>TRBV5-4|-|TRBJ2-3|TRBD2
CASSPLADPSTDTQYF
TGTGCCAGCAGCCCCCTAGCGGACCCCAGCACAGATACGCAGTATTTT
>TRBV4-2|-|TRBJ2-3|TRBD1
CASSQEEGQGRDTQYF
TGTGCCAGCAGCCAAGAAGAGGGACAGGGCCGGGATACGCAGTATTTT